These T cell receptor beta chains were read from a single sample in a study of blood T cell repertoires in COVID-19. The table came from immunoSEQ multiplex PCR; TCRdb's copy has only in-frame clones and leaves some out. The sample gives roughly 280,000 clones, less than 90% of which show up once; 2.5% to 3.5% is in the top ten. Sequenced: PBMCs or T cells enriched from blood (not recorded which). The receptors derive from a woman in her fifties or sixties who had recovered from COVID-19. Each CDR3 is given with its conserved first and last residue. The D gene is left open where the match is weak. The size of a clone is reported for some rows only, either as once, few or many, or as a class for expanded clones.

d_gene: TRBD2
j_gene: TRBJ2-6
v_gene: TRBV10-1
abundance: -
CDR3aa: CARRGGRGANVLTF
CDR3nt: TGCGCCCGCCGGGGGGGGCGTGGGGCCAACGTCCTGACTTTC

d_gene: TRBD2
j_gene: TRBJ2-3
v_gene: TRBV11-3
abundance: -
CDR3aa: CASSLEGLAGDTQYF
CDR3nt: TGTGCCAGCAGCTTAGAGGGACTAGCGGGAGATACGCAGTATTTT

d_gene: TRBD1
j_gene: TRBJ1-2
v_gene: TRBV6-5
abundance: -
CDR3aa: CASSHRDRGSGYTF
CDR3nt: TGTGCCAGCAGTCACAGGGACAGGGGAAGTGGCTACACCTTC

d_gene: -
j_gene: TRBJ2-7
v_gene: TRBV12-3/TRBV12-4
abundance: -
CDR3aa: CASRLTGNYEQYF
CDR3nt: TGTGCCAGCAGACTAACAGGTAACTACGAGCAGTACTTC

d_gene: TRBD1
j_gene: TRBJ2-1
v_gene: TRBV6-2/TRBV6-3
abundance: -
CDR3aa: CASSLGQGQAPEQFF
CDR3nt: TGTGCCAGCAGCCTCGGACAGGGGCAAGCGCCTGAGCAGTTCTTC

d_gene: -
j_gene: TRBJ2-1
v_gene: TRBV2
abundance: -
CDR3aa: CASSEGIIPGGEQFF
CDR3nt: TGTGCCAGCAGTGAAGGTATCATTCCAGGAGGTGAGCAGTTCTTC

d_gene: -
j_gene: TRBJ1-5
v_gene: TRBV6-2/TRBV6-3
abundance: -
CDR3aa: CASSTYGQSNQPQHF
CDR3nt: TGTGCCAGCAGTACCTACGGACAGAGCAATCAGCCCCAGCATTTT

d_gene: TRBD2
j_gene: TRBJ2-5
v_gene: TRBV7-9
abundance: -
CDR3aa: CASSPRGGGQETQYF
CDR3nt: TGTGCCAGCAGCCCCCGTGGCGGGGGACAAGAGACCCAGTACTTC

d_gene: -
j_gene: TRBJ2-7
v_gene: TRBV6-6
abundance: -
CDR3aa: CASSLLSCQFISTSGQYF
CDR3nt: TGTGCCAGCAGTCTACTTTCTTGTCAGTTTATATCTACGAGCGGGCAGTACTTC

d_gene: TRBD1
j_gene: TRBJ2-2
v_gene: TRBV5-1
abundance: once
CDR3aa: CASSLSDRGRLGNTGELFF
CDR3nt: TGCGCCAGCAGCTTGTCTGACAGGGGGCGCTTGGGAAACACCGGGGAGCTGTTTTTT

d_gene: -
j_gene: TRBJ1-2
v_gene: TRBV21-1
abundance: -
CDR3aa: CASSYKQGVWGYTF
CDR3nt: TGTGCCAGCAGCTACAAACAGGGGGTCTGGGGCTACACCTTC

d_gene: TRBD1
j_gene: TRBJ1-5
v_gene: TRBV7-8
abundance: -
CDR3aa: CASSADRPLLGNQPQHF
CDR3nt: TGTGCCAGCAGCGCGGACAGGCCACTGTTGGGCAATCAGCCCCAGCATTTT

d_gene: -
j_gene: TRBJ1-1
v_gene: TRBV28
abundance: -
CDR3aa: CASSALIRVKAFF
CDR3nt: TGTGCCAGCAGTGCTCTGATCAGGGTTAAAGCTTTCTTT

d_gene: -
j_gene: TRBJ1-2
v_gene: TRBV19
abundance: -
CDR3aa: CASDGNYGYTF
CDR3nt: TGTGCCTCAGATGGTAACTATGGCTACACCTTC

d_gene: TRBD1
j_gene: TRBJ1-2
v_gene: TRBV5-4
abundance: -
CDR3aa: CASSALDRPYGYTF
CDR3nt: TGTGCCAGCAGCGCCTTGGACAGGCCCTATGGCTACACCTTC

d_gene: -
j_gene: TRBJ2-1
v_gene: TRBV29-1
abundance: -
CDR3aa: CSVEGGGTRLNEQFF
CDR3nt: TGCAGCGTTGAGGGTGGTGGGACAAGATTGAATGAGCAGTTCTTC

d_gene: -
j_gene: TRBJ1-5
v_gene: TRBV12-3/TRBV12-4
abundance: once
CDR3aa: CASTQGVQPQHF
CDR3nt: TGTGCCAGCACCCAAGGAGTTCAGCCCCAGCATTTT

d_gene: -
j_gene: TRBJ2-3
v_gene: TRBV30
abundance: -
CDR3aa: CAWSVGLNTDTQYF
CDR3nt: TGTGCCTGGAGTGTAGGACTCAACACAGATACGCAGTATTTT

d_gene: -
j_gene: TRBJ2-5
v_gene: TRBV6-2/TRBV6-3
abundance: -
CDR3aa: CASSSESGTIQETQYF
CDR3nt: TGTGCCAGCAGTTCTGAAAGCGGAACTATACAAGAGACCCAGTACTTC

d_gene: TRBD1
j_gene: TRBJ1-1
v_gene: TRBV4-2
abundance: -
CDR3aa: CASSQERQGMNTEAFF
CDR3nt: TGTGCCAGCAGCCAAGAGAGACAGGGGATGAACACTGAAGCTTTCTTT

d_gene: -
j_gene: TRBJ2-1
v_gene: TRBV7-2
abundance: -
CDR3aa: CASSLAGDYEQFF
CDR3nt: TGTGCCAGCAGCTTAGCGGGGGACTATGAGCAGTTCTTC

d_gene: -
j_gene: TRBJ1-5
v_gene: TRBV28
abundance: once
CDR3aa: CASRGSTSNQPQHF
CDR3nt: TGTGCCAGCCGCGGGTCAACTAGCAATCAGCCCCAGCATTTT

d_gene: TRBD1
j_gene: TRBJ1-2
v_gene: TRBV7-2
abundance: -
CDR3aa: CASTGQGSTLYGYTF
CDR3nt: TGTGCCAGCACCGGACAGGGGTCCACCCTATATGGCTACACCTTC

d_gene: TRBD2
j_gene: TRBJ2-1
v_gene: TRBV11-2
abundance: -
CDR3aa: CASTRGKPGLGYNEQFF
CDR3nt: TGTGCCAGCACCCGGGGGAAGCCGGGACTAGGCTACAATGAGCAGTTCTTC

d_gene: TRBD1
j_gene: TRBJ1-2
v_gene: TRBV30
abundance: -
CDR3aa: CAWSGTGISGYTF
CDR3nt: TGTGCCTGGAGTGGGACAGGGATCTCTGGCTACACCTTC

d_gene: TRBD1
j_gene: TRBJ2-7
v_gene: TRBV3-1/TRBV3-2
abundance: -
CDR3aa: CASSHSYRGQGGEQYF
CDR3nt: TGTGCCAGCAGCCATTCGTATCGGGGACAGGGGGGTGAGCAGTACTTC

d_gene: -
j_gene: TRBJ2-1
v_gene: TRBV7-9
abundance: -
CDR3aa: CASTHSYNEQFF
CDR3nt: TGTGCCAGCACGCACTCCTACAATGAGCAGTTCTTC

d_gene: -
j_gene: TRBJ2-1
v_gene: TRBV24-1
abundance: -
CDR3aa: CATSDSEPGFPYNEQFF
CDR3nt: TGTGCCACCAGTGACTCAGAGCCGGGGTTTCCCTACAATGAGCAGTTCTTC

d_gene: -
j_gene: TRBJ2-7
v_gene: TRBV6-2/TRBV6-3
abundance: -
CDR3aa: CASSYSPTYEQYF
CDR3nt: TGTGCCAGCAGTTACTCCCCCACCTACGAGCAGTACTTC

d_gene: TRBD2
j_gene: TRBJ2-1
v_gene: TRBV19
abundance: few
CDR3aa: CASSSPLAQTYNEQFF
CDR3nt: TGTGCCAGTAGTTCCCCACTAGCGCAGACCTACAATGAGCAGTTCTTC

d_gene: -
j_gene: TRBJ1-1
v_gene: TRBV12-5
abundance: -
CDR3aa: CASGAQGLSTEAFF
CDR3nt: TGTGCTAGTGGCGCACAGGGTCTGAGCACTGAAGCTTTCTTT

d_gene: -
j_gene: TRBJ2-7
v_gene: TRBV28
abundance: -
CDR3aa: CASSLPGGIEYEQYF
CDR3nt: TGTGCCAGCAGTTTACCCGGCGGGATAGAATACGAGCAGTACTTC

d_gene: -
j_gene: TRBJ1-2
v_gene: TRBV28
abundance: -
CDR3aa: CASSAGLYGYTF
CDR3nt: TGTGCCAGCAGCGCCGGGTTATATGGCTACACCTTC

d_gene: TRBD1
j_gene: TRBJ2-6
v_gene: TRBV19
abundance: -
CDR3aa: CASHPPGQASSGANVLTF
CDR3nt: TGTGCCAGCCATCCTCCGGGACAGGCGAGCTCTGGGGCCAACGTCCTGACTTTC

d_gene: TRBD1
j_gene: TRBJ2-7
v_gene: TRBV7-9
abundance: few
CDR3aa: CASSRTTGVYEQYF
CDR3nt: TGTGCCAGCAGTCGGACGACAGGGGTGTACGAGCAGTACTTC

d_gene: TRBD1
j_gene: TRBJ2-2
v_gene: TRBV25-1
abundance: -
CDR3aa: CASHPAGTGNTGELFF
CDR3nt: TGTGCCAGCCACCCCGCCGGGACAGGGAATACCGGGGAGCTGTTTTTT

d_gene: TRBD2
j_gene: TRBJ2-3
v_gene: TRBV11-2
abundance: -
CDR3aa: CASSLGAAGSTDTQYF
CDR3nt: TGTGCCAGCAGCCTAGGGGCAGCGGGGAGCACAGATACGCAGTATTTT

d_gene: -
j_gene: TRBJ2-7
v_gene: TRBV3-1/TRBV3-2
abundance: few
CDR3aa: CASSLSAGTSSEQYF
CDR3nt: TGTGCCAGCAGCCTATCGGCGGGGACGAGTTCCGAGCAGTACTTC

d_gene: -
j_gene: TRBJ1-2
v_gene: TRBV5-1
abundance: -
CDR3aa: CASTYRTDNYGYTF
CDR3nt: TGCGCCAGCACTTATCGGACAGATAACTATGGCTACACCTTC

d_gene: TRBD1
j_gene: TRBJ1-2
v_gene: TRBV11-2
abundance: once
CDR3aa: CASSSLRDREVNYGYTF
CDR3nt: TGTGCCAGCAGCTCATTACGAGACAGGGAAGTTAACTATGGCTACACCTTC

d_gene: -
j_gene: TRBJ1-2
v_gene: TRBV29-1
abundance: few
CDR3aa: CSVVLYRAGELRYGYTF
CDR3nt: TGCAGCGTTGTCCTTTATCGGGCAGGGGAGTTACGGTATGGCTACACCTTC

d_gene: -
j_gene: TRBJ2-1
v_gene: TRBV6-5
abundance: -
CDR3aa: CASTNQMAGKGEQFF
CDR3nt: TGTGCCAGCACCAACCAAATGGCGGGAAAGGGTGAGCAGTTCTTC

d_gene: -
j_gene: TRBJ2-7
v_gene: TRBV12-3/TRBV12-4
abundance: once
CDR3aa: CASSFAQRQYF
CDR3nt: TGTGCCAGCAGTTTTGCCCAGCGGCAGTATTTC

d_gene: -
j_gene: TRBJ1-1
v_gene: TRBV6-5
abundance: -
CDR3aa: CASSRDNLNTEAFF
CDR3nt: TGTGCCAGCAGTCGGGACAACTTGAACACTGAAGCTTTCTTT

d_gene: -
j_gene: TRBJ2-2
v_gene: TRBV7-9
abundance: -
CDR3aa: CASSLGLLNTGELFF
CDR3nt: TGTGCCAGCAGCTTAGGACTTTTAAACACCGGGGAGCTGTTTTTT

d_gene: -
j_gene: TRBJ1-4
v_gene: TRBV9
abundance: -
CDR3aa: CASSVGRFIGQQNEKLFF
CDR3nt: TGTGCCAGCAGCGTAGGACGGTTTATCGGACAGCAGAATGAAAAACTGTTTTTT

d_gene: -
j_gene: TRBJ1-1
v_gene: TRBV10-3
abundance: -
CDR3aa: CAISELGVGVTEAFF
CDR3nt: TGTGCCATCAGTGAGTTAGGGGTAGGGGTCACTGAAGCTTTCTTT

d_gene: -
j_gene: TRBJ1-1
v_gene: TRBV3-1/TRBV3-2
abundance: -
CDR3aa: CASSQDRDLENTEAFF
CDR3nt: TGTGCCAGCAGCCAGGATAGGGACTTAGAGAACACTGAAGCTTTCTTT